The T cell receptor (beta chain) described here comes from a study of cytomegalovirus exposure and HLA in healthy donors. Turning to the study itself: Unique TCRs numbering roughly 85 million, obtained from HLA-typed donors, made up an early data release. Most donors, 80% to 90% of approximately 400 genotyped, fell in the Caucasian-associated ancestry cluster.

A remark on this clone: Its specificity is not known.

Germline V gives CDR1 MNHEY, CDR2 SMNVEV (reference sequence). The CDR3 runs 13 residues. V lost 6 bases and J lost 5, with 8 bases in between. 60 Vbeta and 13 Jbeta primers were used in PCR. Assay used: immunoSEQ multiplex PCR; TCRdb lists only in-frame clones, some missing. The sample contains 120,000 to 150,000 clones, around four fifths of which appear only once. Points from the study as a whole: The Asian-associated ancestry cluster reportedly had fewer N-insertions than the roughly 720-donor mean in a later analysis.

The sequence was collected from a male donor in good health and CMV-seronegative. The rearrangement joins TRBV27 to TRBJ2-6; D is uncertain. The sequenced sample was PBMCs. The CDR3 DNA sequence: TGTGCCAGCAGCCCCGTCTGGGCCAACGTCCTGACTTTC. Protein sequence: CASSPVWANVLTF.